This T cell receptor beta chain was sequenced during a study of glioma-infiltrating T cells after dendritic cell vaccination. Libraries were prepared by immunoSEQ multiplex PCR; TCRdb keeps only in-frame clonotypes and omits some of them. Among 90,000 or so clones listed, approximately 87% were seen once. Fresh-frozen tumor tissue and more than two years of survival data were available for all. The CDR3 contains 14 residues. Germline V lookup: CDR1 MNHEY, CDR2 SMNVEV (reference sequence). The V and J ends lost 6 bases and 2 bases, in that order; junction bases with no gene match: 7. This receptor was taken from a human donor with glioblastoma. The V call is TRBV27, the J call TRBJ2-7; TRBD1 aligns across 7 bases. The sample here was blood, taken before dendritic cell vaccination. The DNA for the CDR3 is TGTGCCAGCAGACCGATAACAGGGGCCTACGAGCAGTACTTC. This sequence encodes CASRPITGAYEQYF.